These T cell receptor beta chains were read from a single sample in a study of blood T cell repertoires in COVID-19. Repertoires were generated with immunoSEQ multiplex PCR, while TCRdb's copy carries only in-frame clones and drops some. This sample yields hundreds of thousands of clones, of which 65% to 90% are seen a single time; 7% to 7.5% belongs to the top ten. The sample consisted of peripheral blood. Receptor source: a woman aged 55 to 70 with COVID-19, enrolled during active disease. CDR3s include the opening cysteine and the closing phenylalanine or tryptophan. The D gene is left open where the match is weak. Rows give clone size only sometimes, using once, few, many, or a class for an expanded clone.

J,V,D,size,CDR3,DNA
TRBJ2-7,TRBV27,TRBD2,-,CASSQTGLAGRSSYEQYF,TGTGCCAGCAGCCAGACCGGACTAGCGGGGAGAAGCTCCTACGAGCAGTACTTC
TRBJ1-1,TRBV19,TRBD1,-,CASSADRGILNTEAFF,TGTGCCAGTAGCGCCGACAGGGGGATCCTGAACACTGAAGCTTTCTTT
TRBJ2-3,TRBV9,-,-,CASSQPRPGRNTDTQYF,TGTGCCAGCAGCCAACCCAGACCAGGGCGAAACACAGATACGCAGTATTTT
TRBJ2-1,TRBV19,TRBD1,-,CASSRQGVINEQFF,TGTGCCAGTAGCCGACAGGGGGTTATCAATGAGCAGTTCTTC
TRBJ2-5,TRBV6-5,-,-,CASILSPETQYF,TGTGCCAGCATTCTATCCCCAGAGACCCAGTACTTC
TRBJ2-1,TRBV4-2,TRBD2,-,CASSRGTSGDNEQFF,TGTGCCAGCAGCCGAGGGACTAGCGGGGACAATGAGCAGTTCTTC
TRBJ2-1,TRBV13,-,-,CASSFSSDYEQFF,TGTGCCAGCAGCTTCTCTAGCGACTATGAGCAGTTCTTC
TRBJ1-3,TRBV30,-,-,CAWSVQFSGNTIYF,TGTGCCTGGAGTGTGCAGTTCTCTGGAAACACCATATATTTT
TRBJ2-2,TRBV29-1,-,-,CSVGHTNTGELFF,TGCAGCGTTGGACACACGAACACCGGGGAGCTGTTTTTT
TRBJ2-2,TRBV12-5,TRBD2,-,CASVDGGANTGELFF,TGTGCTAGTGTTGACGGGGGGGCGAACACCGGGGAGCTGTTTTTT
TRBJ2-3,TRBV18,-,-,CASKSGASTDTQYF,TGTGCCAGTAAGTCGGGAGCTAGCACAGATACGCAGTATTTT
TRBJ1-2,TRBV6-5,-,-,CASSVSEAAHGYTF,TGTGCCAGCTCAGTTTCGGAGGCCGCGCATGGCTACACCTTC
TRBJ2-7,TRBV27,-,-,CASSINFRYEQYF,TGTGCCAGCAGTATCAATTTCAGATACGAGCAGTACTTC
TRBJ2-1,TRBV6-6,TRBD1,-,CASSFAGGNEQFF,TGTGCCAGCAGTTTTGCAGGGGGCAATGAGCAGTTCTTC
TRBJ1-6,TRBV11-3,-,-,CASSLRTANSPLHF,TGTGCCAGCAGCTTGAGGACAGCTAATTCACCCCTCCACTTT
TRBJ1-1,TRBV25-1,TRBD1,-,CASPDQGGSEAFF,TGTGCCAGCCCAGATCAGGGGGGAAGTGAAGCTTTCTTT
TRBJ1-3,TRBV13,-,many,CASSLGQGRNTIYF,TGTGCCAGCAGCTTAGGACAGGGACGAAACACCATATATTTT
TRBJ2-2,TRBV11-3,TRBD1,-,CASSSGTGFNTGELFF,TGTGCCAGCAGCTCGGGGACAGGGTTTAACACCGGGGAGCTGTTTTTT
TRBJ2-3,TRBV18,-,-,CASSQTETDTQYF,TGTGCCAGCTCACAGACAGAGACAGATACGCAGTATTTT
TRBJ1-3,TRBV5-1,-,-,CASSLSELMSGNTIYF,TGCGCCAGCAGCCTGTCGGAGCTTATGTCTGGAAACACCATATATTTT
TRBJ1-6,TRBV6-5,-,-,CAVRLQGNSPLHF,TGTGCCGTTAGGTTGCAGGGGAATTCACCCCTCCACTTT
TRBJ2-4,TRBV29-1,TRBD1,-,CSAGQASTLAKNIQYF,TGCAGCGCGGGACAGGCCTCAACACTAGCCAAAAACATTCAGTACTTC
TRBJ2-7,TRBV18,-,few,CASSRMESTSYEQYF,TGTGCCAGCTCTCGGATGGAGTCGACCTCCTACGAGCAGTACTTC
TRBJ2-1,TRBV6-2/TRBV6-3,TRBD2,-,CASSTDMAGGSNEQFF,TGTGCCAGCAGTACGGACATGGCGGGGGGTAGCAATGAGCAGTTCTTC
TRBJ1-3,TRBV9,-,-,CASSATAPGNTIYF,TGTGCCAGCAGCGCGACAGCCCCTGGAAACACCATATATTTT
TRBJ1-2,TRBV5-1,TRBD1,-,CASSFGQGGYGYTF,TGCGCCAGCAGCTTCGGACAGGGTGGCTATGGCTACACCTTC
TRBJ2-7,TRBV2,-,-,CASTSNQPKGDPYEQYF,TGTGCCAGCACCTCAAACCAGCCGAAGGGGGATCCCTACGAGCAGTACTTC
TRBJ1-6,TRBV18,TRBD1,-,CASSRDTGTEGSTLHF,TGTGCCAGCTCGCGTGATACCGGGACAGAGGGCTCAACCCTCCACTTT
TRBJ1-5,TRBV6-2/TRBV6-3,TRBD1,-,CASSRQGYQPQHF,TGTGCCAGCAGCCGACAGGGGTACCAGCCCCAGCATTTT
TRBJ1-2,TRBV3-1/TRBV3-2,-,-,CASSQGDSAFGTF,TGTGCCAGCAGCCAAGGTGACAGCGCCTTTGGCACCTTC
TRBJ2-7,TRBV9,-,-,CASSPRADLLGEQYF,TGTGCCAGCAGCCCCCGGGCAGATTTACTAGGGGAGCAGTACTTC
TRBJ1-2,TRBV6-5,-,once,CASSRTVNYGYTF,TGTGCCAGCAGCCGGACAGTTAACTATGGCTACACCTTC
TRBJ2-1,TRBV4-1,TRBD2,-,CASSQARGDYNEQFF,TGCGCCAGCAGCCAGGCACGGGGGGATTACAATGAGCAGTTCTTC
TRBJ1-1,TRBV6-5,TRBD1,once,CASRNTGTGVTEAFF,TGTGCCAGCAGAAATACCGGGACAGGGGTTACTGAAGCTTTCTTT
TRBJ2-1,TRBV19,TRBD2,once,CASSIVGTSGGPYNEQFF,TGTGCCAGTAGTATAGTTGGGACTAGCGGGGGACCCTACAATGAGCAGTTCTTC
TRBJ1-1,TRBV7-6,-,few,CASSLEPGVGTEAFF,TGTGCCAGCAGCTTAGAACCGGGGGTGGGCACTGAAGCTTTCTTT
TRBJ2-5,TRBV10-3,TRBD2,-,CAISDMASGGNKVQETQYF,TGTGCCATCAGTGATATGGCTAGCGGGGGGAACAAAGTACAAGAGACCCAGTACTTC
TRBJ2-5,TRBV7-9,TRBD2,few,CASSPGLRGSGGGETQYF,TGTGCCAGCAGCCCGGGCCTGCGGGGTAGCGGGGGTGGAGAGACCCAGTACTTC
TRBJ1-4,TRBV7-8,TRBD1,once,CASSLDLRGRPTNEKLFF,TGTGCCAGCAGCTTAGATTTAAGGGGGCGCCCAACTAATGAAAAACTGTTTTTT
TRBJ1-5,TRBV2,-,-,CASSDSGYSNQPQHF,TGTGCCAGCAGTGATTCCGGGTACAGCAATCAGCCCCAGCATTTT
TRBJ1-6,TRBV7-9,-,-,CASSLAGLWASPLHF,TGTGCCAGCAGCTTAGCCGGCTTGTGGGCGTCACCCCTCCACTTT
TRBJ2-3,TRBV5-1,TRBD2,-,CASSAGLAGTTDTQYF,TGCGCCAGCAGCGCGGGACTAGCGGGGACCACAGATACGCAGTATTTT
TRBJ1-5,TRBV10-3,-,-,CAISESETGEQPQHF,TGTGCCATCAGTGAGTCGGAGACAGGAGAGCAGCCCCAGCATTTT
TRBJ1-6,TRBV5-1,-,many,CASSLARGNDNSPLHF,TGCGCCAGCAGCTTGGCAAGGGGGAACGATAATTCACCCCTCCACTTT
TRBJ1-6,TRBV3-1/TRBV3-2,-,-,CASSRFTGSSSYNSPLHF,TGTGCCAGCAGCCGTTTCACAGGGTCTAGCTCCTATAATTCACCCCTCCACTTT
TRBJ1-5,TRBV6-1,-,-,CASSDRGSSNQPQHF,TGTGCCAGCAGTGACAGGGGATCGAGCAATCAGCCCCAGCATTTT
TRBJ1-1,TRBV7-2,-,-,CASSMNPGPTEAFF,TGTGCCAGCAGCATGAACCCGGGTCCCACTGAAGCTTTCTTT
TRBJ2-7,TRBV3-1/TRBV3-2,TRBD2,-,CASSQDPSGGFNEQYF,TGTGCCAGCAGCCAAGATCCGAGCGGGGGTTTCAACGAGCAGTACTTC
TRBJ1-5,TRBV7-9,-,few,CASSLDSSNQPQHF,TGTGCCAGCAGCTTGGACAGTAGCAATCAGCCCCAGCATTTT
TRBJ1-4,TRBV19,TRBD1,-,CASTRDRGGAEKLFF,TGTGCCAGTACCCGGGACAGGGGAGGTGCTGAAAAACTGTTTTTT
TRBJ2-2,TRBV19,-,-,CASSTGRGNTGELFF,TGTGCCAGCTCGACCGGGCGGGGCAACACCGGGGAGCTGTTTTTT
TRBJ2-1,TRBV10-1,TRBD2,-,CASTKGTSRYNEQFF,TGCGCCAGCACGAAAGGGACTAGTAGGTACAATGAGCAGTTCTTC